The rows below give T cell receptor beta chains drawn from one sample of a study of shared clonotypes between healthy human individuals. Assay: immunoSEQ multiplex PCR; the TCRdb copy retains only in-frame clones and omits some. Among 2 million to 3 million clones listed, roughly nine tenths were seen once. The sequenced sample was naive CD4+ T cells sorted from blood. Every receptor here comes from a man aged 18 to 35 in good health. Both conserved end residues are part of each CDR3. Fields, in order: V gene, clone size, J gene, CDR3 protein. Expanded clones get a size class; other rows say once, few or many, or leave the size out.

V gene: TRBV5-1; clone size: .; J gene: TRBJ2-2; CDR3 protein: CASSLVPGASTGELFF
V gene: TRBV29-1; clone size: .; J gene: TRBJ2-1; CDR3 protein: CSVGILAGGYNEQFF
V gene: TRBV7-9; clone size: .; J gene: TRBJ2-3; CDR3 protein: CASSSSGLIIPDTQYF
V gene: TRBV5-4; clone size: .; J gene: TRBJ2-1; CDR3 protein: CASSHTLAGGPDEQFF
V gene: TRBV6-6; clone size: .; J gene: TRBJ1-1; CDR3 protein: CASSYLLLNTEAFF
V gene: TRBV18; clone size: .; J gene: TRBJ2-1; CDR3 protein: CASSQGLANEQFF
V gene: TRBV25-1; clone size: .; J gene: TRBJ2-7; CDR3 protein: CASSESGQGAYEQYF
V gene: TRBV19; clone size: .; J gene: TRBJ2-6; CDR3 protein: CASSIGTGANVLTF
V gene: TRBV28; clone size: .; J gene: TRBJ1-3; CDR3 protein: CASHVGQGRSGNTIYF
V gene: TRBV10-3; clone size: .; J gene: TRBJ2-1; CDR3 protein: CAIKSDENNEQFF
V gene: TRBV18; clone size: .; J gene: TRBJ1-4; CDR3 protein: CASSPGGTGEKLFF
V gene: TRBV5-6; clone size: .; J gene: TRBJ1-2; CDR3 protein: CASSLQGGPYGYTF
V gene: TRBV27; clone size: .; J gene: TRBJ2-4; CDR3 protein: CASSSLITKNIQYF
V gene: TRBV7-2; clone size: .; J gene: TRBJ1-5; CDR3 protein: CASRYQGVGGNQPQHF
V gene: TRBV6-6; clone size: .; J gene: TRBJ2-2; CDR3 protein: CASSRGTNTGELFF
V gene: TRBV5-1; clone size: .; J gene: TRBJ2-5; CDR3 protein: CASSSALQETQYF
V gene: TRBV7-2; clone size: .; J gene: TRBJ2-5; CDR3 protein: CASSSRQQETQYF
V gene: TRBV30; clone size: .; J gene: TRBJ1-6; CDR3 protein: CAWSGGDTPLHF
V gene: TRBV7-2; clone size: .; J gene: TRBJ1-6; CDR3 protein: CASSLVGGAPSPLHF
V gene: TRBV7-2; clone size: .; J gene: TRBJ2-7; CDR3 protein: CASSLALNYEQYF
V gene: TRBV6-6; clone size: .; J gene: TRBJ1-2; CDR3 protein: CASSTPDRGNGYTF
V gene: TRBV6-6; clone size: .; J gene: TRBJ1-1; CDR3 protein: CASSQINRQLNTEAFF
V gene: TRBV5-1; clone size: .; J gene: TRBJ2-2; CDR3 protein: CASSFAGEIGELFF
V gene: TRBV5-1; clone size: .; J gene: TRBJ1-5; CDR3 protein: CASSTGTGNQPQHF
V gene: TRBV7-6; clone size: .; J gene: TRBJ2-1; CDR3 protein: CASSSRGGLSNEQFF
V gene: TRBV7-2; clone size: .; J gene: TRBJ2-1; CDR3 protein: CASSLGPVRNEQFF
V gene: TRBV30; clone size: .; J gene: TRBJ1-3; CDR3 protein: CASHPTLSGNTIYF
V gene: TRBV28; clone size: .; J gene: TRBJ1-5; CDR3 protein: CASSLEDQPQHF
V gene: TRBV18; clone size: .; J gene: TRBJ1-5; CDR3 protein: CASSPRDGEDQPQHF
V gene: TRBV19; clone size: few; J gene: TRBJ2-7; CDR3 protein: CASSTDRPGVQYF
V gene: TRBV2; clone size: once; J gene: TRBJ2-2; CDR3 protein: CASSLAGGVTGELFF
V gene: TRBV5-6; clone size: once; J gene: TRBJ2-1; CDR3 protein: CASSWTAGNEQFF
V gene: TRBV29-1; clone size: .; J gene: TRBJ2-7; CDR3 protein: CSVETGIEQYF
V gene: TRBV7-3; clone size: .; J gene: TRBJ1-3; CDR3 protein: CASSYGQSGNTIYF
V gene: TRBV6-1; clone size: once; J gene: TRBJ2-1; CDR3 protein: CASSAWTIRSNEQFF
V gene: TRBV11-2; clone size: .; J gene: TRBJ2-7; CDR3 protein: CASSLAAPPYEQYF
V gene: TRBV19; clone size: .; J gene: TRBJ2-5; CDR3 protein: CASSPGILAGGETQYF
V gene: TRBV11-2; clone size: .; J gene: TRBJ1-6; CDR3 protein: CASSPRNDSPLHF
V gene: TRBV15; clone size: .; J gene: TRBJ1-2; CDR3 protein: CATSRDSYGYTF
V gene: TRBV6-1; clone size: .; J gene: TRBJ2-7; CDR3 protein: CASSERGPYEQYF
V gene: TRBV7-2; clone size: .; J gene: TRBJ1-5; CDR3 protein: CASSLGTNSNQPQHF
V gene: TRBV25-1; clone size: .; J gene: TRBJ2-6; CDR3 protein: CASSAHGGANVLTF